The 17 T cell receptor beta chains given below trace back to one sample, sequenced in a study of T-cell memory formation after mild COVID-19. MiXCR, applied by TCRdb to the 5' RACE reads, yields one record per CDR3 protein. The data contain around 450,000 distinct CDR3 sequences, roughly 26% of them singletons. The material sequenced was PBMCs or a T cell subset sorted from them (not recorded which). Every receptor here comes from an adult woman who had mild COVID-19 (a few samples of this study predate the infection). Cell type and time point are not known.

This clonotype turned up a few times. This chain links TRBV29-1 with TRBJ1-5; TRBD1 matches 8 bases. V trimming: 7 bases; J trimming: 4 bases; junction bases outside the gene matches: 6. Germline V CDR1 and CDR2: SQVTM, ANQGSEA. There are 13 residues in the CDR3. Here the CDR3 DNA reads TGCAGCGCAACGGGACAGGAAAATCAGCCCCAGCATTTT. Translating gives CSATGQENQPQHF.

This rearrangement joins TRBV6-2 or TRBV6-3 to TRBJ2-7; TRBD2 matches at 12 bases. The CDR3 loop spans 16 amino acids. Germline V gene sequence: CDR1 MNHEY, CDR2 SVGEGT. J gave up 2 bases and V 4 bases, and 6 bases lay outside the gene matches. CDR3 DNA: TGTGCCAGCAGTTCCCGACTAGCGGGAGACCCCTACGAGCAGTACTTC. The encoded protein is CASSSRLAGDPYEQYF.

This clonotype was seen a handful of times. The chain joins TRBV7-8 to TRBJ2-7; TRBD2 matches at 10 bases. The V gene's germline CDR1 is SGHVS and CDR2 FQNEAQ. V was clipped by 5 bases and J by 4 bases; unmatched bases: 8. The CDR3 sequence is 15 residues long. The CDR3 DNA reads as TGTGCCAGCAGCAACAATAGCGGGAGGCCTTACGAGCAGTACTTC. Translation gives CASSNNSGRPYEQYF.

This clonotype came up a few times. J is TRBJ2-7 and V is TRBV9; TRBD2 aligns across 8 bases. Unmatched junction bases numbered 9, after V lost 4 bases and J lost 0 bases. The CDR3 loop spans 16 amino acids. Germline V gives CDR1 SGDLS, CDR2 YYNGEE. CDR3 in DNA: TGTGCCAGCAGCCCAACTAGCGGATCCCCCTCCTACGAGCAGTACTTC. Translation gives CASSPTSGSPSYEQYF.

The CDR3, as DNA: TGCAGTGCTAGATCGCTCTTGGAAGCTTTCTTT. This encodes CSARSLLEAFF. This sequence joins TRBV20-1 and TRBJ1-1; D is undetermined. Germline V CDR1 and CDR2: DFQATT, SNEGSKA (reference sequence). The CDR3 is 11 amino acids. Trimming removed 2 bases at V and 8 bases at J, with 9 bases between.

This clonotype occurred a few times. The V gene is TRBV4-1, the J gene TRBJ2-1; 9 nucleotides agree with TRBD1. This CDR3 region has 17 residues. Trimming at V came to 1 base and at J to 8 bases, leaving 12 bases not matched to a gene. CDR1 is MGHRA and CDR2 is YSYEKL in the germline V gene. CDR3 loop: CASSQVDPGQGRDEQFF. CDR3 coding DNA: TGCGCCAGCAGCCAAGTGGATCCGGGACAGGGTAGAGATGAGCAGTTCTTC.

This clonotype was observed a few times. The chain couples TRBV30 to TRBJ2-1; TRBD2 matches at 7 bases. V lost 3 bases and J lost 6; bases outside the gene matches: 11. Germline-derived CDR1 and CDR2 are GTSNPN and SVGIG (reference sequence). The CDR3 sequence is 15 residues long. The CDR3 nucleotides are TGTGCCTGGAGGGGGGGGAAATTATTCGGCAATGAGCAGTTCTTC. Translated, it gives CAWRGGKLFGNEQFF.

The CDR3 spells CASSVGTSGIGSEQFF. In DNA form, the CDR3 reads TGTGCCAGCAGCGTCGGGACTAGCGGGATCGGGTCCGAGCAGTTCTTC. This rearrangement joins TRBV7-6 to TRBJ2-1; 13 bases match TRBD2. CDR1 is SGHVS and CDR2 is FNYEAQ in the germline V gene. V shed 5 bases and J 10 bases; nucleotides not matched to a gene: 11. The CDR3 extends over 16 amino acids.

This clonotype has a handful of counts. V usage is TRBV7-6 and J usage is TRBJ2-1; D gene unclear. Per germline, CDR1 SGHVS and CDR2 FNYEAQ. The CDR3 has 12 amino acids. Trimming shortened V by 5 bases and J by 7 bases, and 9 bases separated the two germline ends. The chain's CDR3 is CASSPAGNEQFF. CDR3 nucleotides: TGTGCCAGCAGCCCTGCCGGAAATGAGCAGTTCTTC.

This clonotype has only a few counts. This chain uses TRBV18 with TRBJ2-7, with 9 nucleotides matching TRBD1. Unmatched junction bases numbered 7, after V lost 0 bases and J lost 4 bases. The CDR3 extends over 16 amino acids. Germline lookup yields CDR1 KGHSH and CDR2 LQKENI. For the CDR3, the DNA is TGTGCCAGCTCACCACCGTGGACAGGGGAAGGGTACGAGCAGTACTTC. Residues: CASSPPWTGEGYEQYF.

The chain uses TRBV20-1 and TRBJ1-4, with D uncertain. Germline CDR1 reads DFQATT; CDR2 reads SNEGSKA (reference sequence). V gave up 3 bases and J gave up 4 bases, with 9 bases separating them. The CDR3 is made up of 13 amino acids. DNA for the CDR3: TGCAGTGCTAGTAATGCCATTAATGAAAAACTGTTTTTT. Translated: CSASNAINEKLFF.

This clonotype came up a few times. The chain recombines TRBV7-6 with TRBJ2-1, with 15 bases identical to TRBD2. The CDR3 has 15 amino acids. J gave up 10 bases and V 3 bases, and 4 bases lay outside the gene matches. Germline V gene data show CDR1 as SGHVS and CDR2 as FNYEAQ. The CDR3 protein is CASSFGLAGGEEQFF. CDR3 in DNA: TGTGCCAGCAGCTTCGGACTAGCGGGAGGGGAGGAGCAGTTCTTC.

The V and J genes are TRBV29-1 and TRBJ2-1, with D possibly being TRBD2 (5 bases). The CDR3 loop spans 13 amino acids. Germline CDR1 is SQVTM and CDR2 is ANQGSEA. Deletions cut 7 bases from V and 4 bases from J, with 14 bases between. Here the CDR3 DNA reads TGCAGCGCTCCGGGAAACAGTTACAATGAGCAGTTCTTC. This translates into CSAPGNSYNEQFF.

This clonotype was seen more than once but under ten times. This rearrangement joins TRBV10-3 to TRBJ2-5, with 7 positions matching TRBD1. The V segment lost 0 bases and the J segment 1 base; nucleotides outside the gene matches: 2. This CDR3 comprises 15 residues. The V gene's germline CDR1 is ENHRY and CDR2 SYGVKD. CDR3 region: CAISESGQPQETQYF. CDR3 bases: TGTGCCATCAGTGAGTCGGGACAGCCCCAAGAGACCCAGTACTTC.

This clonotype was seen a few times. This sequence joins TRBV9 and TRBJ2-1; D is uncertain. This CDR3 spans 15 amino acids. Trimming removed 0 bases from V and 1 base from J, with 8 bases in between. CDR1 is SGDLS and CDR2 is YYNGEE in the germline V gene. CDR3 region: CASSVAKESYNEQFF. Written as DNA, the CDR3 is TGTGCCAGCAGCGTAGCGAAAGAGTCCTACAATGAGCAGTTCTTC.

This clonotype was detected a few times. The genes are TRBV7-9 and TRBJ1-6, with TRBD1 as a possible D gene (6 bases). The CDR3 has 16 amino acids. The V end was cut by 6 bases, the J end by 10 bases, with 22 bases between. The V gene's germline CDR1 is SEHNR and CDR2 FQNEAQ (reference sequence). CDR3: CASRRIRGDFWSPLHF. The CDR3 DNA sequence: TGTGCCAGCAGACGAATCAGGGGCGACTTTTGGTCACCCCTCCACTTT.

This clonotype occurred a few times. The chain has TRBV5-1 and TRBJ2-6; the match to TRBD1 covers 8 bases. The CDR3 is 19 residues long. Unmatched junction bases numbered 8, after V lost 0 bases and J lost 0 bases. CDR1 SGHRS and CDR2 YFSETQ come from the germline V gene. CDR3 loop: CASSLGRGQGFSGANVLTF. CDR3 DNA sequence: TGCGCCAGCAGCTTGGGCCGAGGACAGGGATTCTCTGGGGCCAACGTCCTGACTTTC.